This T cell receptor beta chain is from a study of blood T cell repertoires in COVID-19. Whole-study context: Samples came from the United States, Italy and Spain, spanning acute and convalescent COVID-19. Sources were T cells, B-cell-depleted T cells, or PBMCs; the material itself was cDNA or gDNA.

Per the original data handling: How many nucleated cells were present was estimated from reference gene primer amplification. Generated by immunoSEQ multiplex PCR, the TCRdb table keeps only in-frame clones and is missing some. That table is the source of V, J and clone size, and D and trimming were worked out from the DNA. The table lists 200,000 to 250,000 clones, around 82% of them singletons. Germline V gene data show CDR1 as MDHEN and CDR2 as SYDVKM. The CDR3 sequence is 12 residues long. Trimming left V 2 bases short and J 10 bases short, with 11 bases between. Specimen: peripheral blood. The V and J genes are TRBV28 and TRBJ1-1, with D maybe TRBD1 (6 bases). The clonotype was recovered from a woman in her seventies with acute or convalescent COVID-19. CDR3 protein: CASSLIQGRAFF. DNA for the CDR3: TGTGCCAGCAGTTTAATACAGGGCCGAGCTTTCTTT.